These T cell receptor beta chains were read from a single sample in a study of shared clonotypes between healthy human individuals. Clones were read by immunoSEQ multiplex PCR, and TCRdb kept only the in-frame ones, dropping some. The sample shows about a million clones, about 80% of them seen only once. The source material was memory CD4+ T cells from PBMCs. Source of these receptors: a young man in good health. Some clones in this sample may be carry-over from other donors' samples. CDR3s include the opening cysteine and the closing phenylalanine or tryptophan. The D gene is left open where the match is weak. Size is omitted from some rows. Given values are once, few, many or a class for expanded clones.

TRBD2 many TRBJ2-1 TRBV4-2 TGTGCCAGCAGCCAAGAGACTAGCGGGCCGTACAATGAGCAGTTCTTC CASSQETSGPYNEQFF
- - TRBJ2-7 TRBV5-1 TGCGCCAGCAGCCCCGAGGGGGGCGAACAGTACTTC CASSPEGGEQYF
- once TRBJ2-3 TRBV30 TGTGCCTGGAGTGTACGAGGGGGGGGGACAGATACGCAGTATTTT CAWSVRGGGTDTQYF
TRBD2 - TRBJ2-1 TRBV6-1 TGTGCCAGCAGTGCAGCGGGATTGGGCCCCTACAATGAGCAGTTCTTC CASSAAGLGPYNEQFF
- - TRBJ2-3 TRBV5-6 TGTGCCAGCAGCTTGGTAGTGGAACCGAGCACAGATACGCAGTATTTT CASSLVVEPSTDTQYF
TRBD1 few TRBJ2-5 TRBV27 TGTGCCAGCAGGCCCGGGACAGGTTCGGCCCAGTACTTC CASRPGTGSAQYF
TRBD2 few TRBJ2-2 TRBV4-1 TGCGCCAGCAGCCACCCTAGCGGGAGGTTTCCCGGGGAGCTGTTTTTT CASSHPSGRFPGELFF
- - TRBJ1-5 TRBV28 TGTGCCAGCAGCACCCCGGGGGCAGCCGCTTATAGCAATCAGCCCCAGCATTTT CASSTPGAAAYSNQPQHF
- once TRBJ1-1 TRBV7-7 TGTGCCAGCAGCCCCTGGACTATGAACACTGAAGCTTTCTTT CASSPWTMNTEAFF
TRBD2 - TRBJ2-7 TRBV28 TGTGCCAGTACAGATTTTACTAGCGGGAGGTTGGACTTC CASTDFTSGRLDF
TRBD1 - TRBJ1-4 TRBV15 TGTGCCACCGGAGGACAGGGGCTGCGGGAAAAACTGTTTTTT CATGGQGLREKLFF
- many TRBJ1-4 TRBV2 TGTGCCAGCAGTGGGGAAGCGGGTGAAAAACTGTTTTTT CASSGEAGEKLFF
- many TRBJ2-7 TRBV28 TGTGCCAGCACCCCAAGACAGCACGAGCAGTACTTC CASTPRQHEQYF
TRBD2 - TRBJ2-1 TRBV14 TGTGCCAGCAGCCAAGATCTACGTCTAGCGGGAGTGATGGAGCAGTTCTTC CASSQDLRLAGVMEQFF